This T cell receptor beta chain is from a study of CD8 T cells in ankylosing spondylitis. In regard to this clonotype: Its matching antigen is unknown. This may come from a read error, since a much larger clone is one base off.

Study conclusions and caveats: With a CD8+ phenotype, disease-linked clones were relatively rare in peripheral blood. Both synovial fluid and blood in reactive arthritis had previously been reported to carry some motif variants.

TCRdb fed the 5' RACE reads into MiXCR, producing one record per CDR3 protein. The sample holds some 140,000 distinct CDR3 sequences, roughly 8.3% seen once. Germline CDR1 reads DFQATT; CDR2 reads SNEGSKA (reference sequence). CDR3 length: 11 amino acids. The sample consisted of synovial fluid, either unsorted or a sorted T cell fraction (not recorded which). This receptor was taken from a male donor with ankylosing spondylitis. This rearrangement joins TRBV20-1 to TRBJ1-1, with TRBD1 as a possible D gene (5 bases). The CDR3 is CTTGLTGGAIF. Here the CDR3 DNA reads TGCACTACGGGACTTACCGGCGGAGCTATCTTT.